Below, 2 T cell receptor beta chains from the same sample are listed, as sequenced in a study of somatic mutations in cytotoxic T cells in rheumatoid arthritis. Assay used: immunoSEQ multiplex PCR; TCRdb lists only in-frame clones, some missing. Here the sample spans some 14,000 clones, around four fifths being singletons. The sample was CD8+ T cells sorted from blood. The receptors originated from an adult with rheumatoid arthritis.

The chain uses TRBV9 and TRBJ1-5; 9 bases map to TRBD1. The ends lost 2 bases at V and 1 base at J; junction bases unmatched: 10. The CDR3 extends over 18 amino acids. Per the germline V gene, CDR1 is SGDLS and CDR2 is YYNGEE. The DNA for the CDR3 is TGTGCCAGCAGCGTGGGGACAGGGACTCTGGGAAGCAATCAGCCCCAGCATTTT. It specifies CASSVGTGTLGSNQPQHF.

This clone was detected only once. V usage is TRBV7-6 and J usage is TRBJ2-3; D is unresolved. With 5 bases removed from V and 7 bases from J, the gap between germline ends came to 13 bases. CDR1 and CDR2 from the germline V gene are SGHVS and FNYEAQ. The CDR3 is 13 amino acids. In DNA form, the CDR3 reads TGTGCCAGCAGCCCCGGGTTACCAAATACGCAGTATTTT. Translation gives CASSPGLPNTQYF.